This T cell receptor (beta chain) derives from a study of CD39 and CD103 CD8 tumor-infiltrating T cells. For tumor-infiltrating lymphocytes, EpCAM beads were added to negative-selection T-cell enrichment of thawed cells. The method was immunoSEQ multiplex PCR; TCRdb's version includes in-frame clones alone and lacks a portion of them. The table shows about 17,000 clones, with under 95% occurring only once. Trimming took 6 bases from V and 4 from J; bases not matched to a gene: 8. In germline, CDR1 is MGHRA, CDR2 YSYEKL. The CDR3 contains 14 residues. Sequencing was performed on CD8+ T cells sorted from blood. Stated subset: total memory CD8 T cells (CD45RA-CCR7+/-) from blood or uninvolved lymph node. The clonotype was recovered from a human donor with head and neck squamous cell carcinoma. The chain joins TRBV4-1 to TRBJ1-2; 7 nucleotides match TRBD1. CDR3 sequence reads: CASRQTGLLYGYTF. In DNA form, the CDR3 reads TGCGCCAGCAGACAGACAGGGTTACTCTATGGCTACACCTTC.